This T cell receptor beta chain was sequenced in a study of cytomegalovirus exposure and HLA in healthy donors. Study outcomes and limitations: The presence/absence work took it that sequencing depth was about the same across donors.

This clone was observed a few times. Its antigen remains unidentified. Primers for the PCR totalled 60 Vbeta and 13 Jbeta. Sequenced by immunoSEQ multiplex PCR; TCRdb stores in-frame clones only, minus some. The table has around 150,000 clones, approximately 57% seen once. CDR1 and CDR2 (germline): SGHRS, YFSETQ. CDR3 length equals 15 residues. V shed 0 bases and J shed 4 bases, with 13 bases lying between them. The clonotype originates from a male donor in good health and CMV-seronegative. The sample comprised PBMCs. The chain uses TRBV5-1 and TRBJ1-2, with D possibly TRBD1 on 6 matching bases. CDR3 DNA sequence: TGCGCCAGCAGCTTGGGATCAGGGGAGAGCTATGGCTACACCTTC. As protein: CASSLGSGESYGYTF.